Sequencing of this T cell receptor (beta chain) was carried out in a study of tumor-infiltrating lymphocytes in primary liver carcinoma. Study information: Patients underwent resection of primary liver carcinoma.

Study results and limitations: Reduced overlap was seen in tumor-adjacent and tumor-blood pairs versus tumor region pairs. The study found a significantly higher top-250-clone fraction in tumors than in blood (p = 0.039).

cDNA specific to TCR beta was made from 450 to 500 ng of total RNA, with a constant-region primer employed for priming. Libraries of TCR beta came from three nested multiplex PCR rounds with slightly modified ARM-PCR. TCRdb re-called the multiplex PCR reads through MiXCR, storing one row per CDR3 protein. The table lists a few hundred thousand distinct CDR3 sequences, about 50% of them singletons. Comments on this clonotype: Its antigen is still unknown. A much larger clone differs by one base, so this may be a read error.

Unsorted whole blood served as the source of blood RNA, and germline DNA was extracted as well. This clonotype originated in a woman younger than 45 with primary liver carcinoma and hepatitis B virus infection. The sample taken for sequencing was peripheral blood.

The CDR3, as DNA: TGCAGCGTCACATCCCAGGGAGGGCAGCCCCAGCATTTT. Translation: CSVTSQGGQPQHF. The chain uses TRBV29-1 and TRBJ1-5; TRBD1 is a possible D gene (5 bases). Trimming removed 6 bases from V and 7 bases from J, with 16 bases in between. CDR1 is SQVTM, CDR2 ANQGSEA, per germline. The CDR3 loop spans 13 amino acids.